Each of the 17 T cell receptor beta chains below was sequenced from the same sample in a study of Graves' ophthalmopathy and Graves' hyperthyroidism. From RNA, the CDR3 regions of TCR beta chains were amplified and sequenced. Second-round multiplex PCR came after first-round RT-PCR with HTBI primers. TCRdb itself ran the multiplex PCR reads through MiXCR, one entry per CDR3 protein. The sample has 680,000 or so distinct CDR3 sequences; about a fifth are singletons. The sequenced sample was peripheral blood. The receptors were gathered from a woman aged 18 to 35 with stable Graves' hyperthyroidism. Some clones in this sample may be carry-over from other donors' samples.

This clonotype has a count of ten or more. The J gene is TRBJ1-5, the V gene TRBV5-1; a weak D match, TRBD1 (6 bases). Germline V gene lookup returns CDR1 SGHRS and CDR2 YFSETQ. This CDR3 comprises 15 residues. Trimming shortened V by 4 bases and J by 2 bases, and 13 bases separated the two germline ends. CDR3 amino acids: CASSPGAGGNQPQHF. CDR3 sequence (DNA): TGCGCCAGCAGCCCGGGGGCAGGGGGCAATCAGCCCCAGCATTTT.

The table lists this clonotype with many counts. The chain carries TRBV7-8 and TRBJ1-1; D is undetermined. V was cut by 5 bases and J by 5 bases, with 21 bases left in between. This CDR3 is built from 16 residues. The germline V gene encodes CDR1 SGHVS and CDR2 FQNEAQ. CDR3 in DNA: TGTGCCAGCAGCCTACGACCTGTAGGGCTTCGGACTGAAGCTTTCTTT. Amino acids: CASSLRPVGLRTEAFF.

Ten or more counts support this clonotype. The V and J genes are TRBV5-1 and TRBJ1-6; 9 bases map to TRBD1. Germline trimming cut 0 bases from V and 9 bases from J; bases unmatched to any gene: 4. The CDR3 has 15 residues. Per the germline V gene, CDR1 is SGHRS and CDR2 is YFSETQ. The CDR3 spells CASSLAGQGRSPLHF. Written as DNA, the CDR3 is TGCGCCAGCAGCTTGGCGGGACAGGGACGTTCACCCCTCCACTTT.

CDR3 coding DNA: TGCGCCAGCAGCCAAAGGGCCATACAGGACCACGAGCAGTACTTC. Translation: CASSQRAIQDHEQYF. The V gene is TRBV4-1, the J gene TRBJ2-7; tentatively, D is TRBD1 (5 bases). Germline-derived CDR1 and CDR2 are MGHRA and YSYEKL. The CDR3 loop spans 15 amino acids. Trimming removed 2 bases from V and 5 bases from J, with 16 bases in between.

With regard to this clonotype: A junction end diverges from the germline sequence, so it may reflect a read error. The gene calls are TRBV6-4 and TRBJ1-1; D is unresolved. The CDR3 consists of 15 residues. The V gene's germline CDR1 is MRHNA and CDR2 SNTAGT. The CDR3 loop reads CASSPLGLMNTEACF. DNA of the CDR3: TGTGCCAGCAGCCCACTGGGCCTAATGAACACTGAAGCTTGCTTT.

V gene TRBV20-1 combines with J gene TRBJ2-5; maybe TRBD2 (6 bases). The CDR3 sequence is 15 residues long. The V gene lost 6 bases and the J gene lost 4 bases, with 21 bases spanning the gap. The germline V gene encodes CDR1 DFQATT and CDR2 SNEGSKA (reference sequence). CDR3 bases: TGCAGTGCCCCCCAGTCTAGCGATATAGGAGAGACCCAGTACTTC. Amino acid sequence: CSAPQSSDIGETQYF.

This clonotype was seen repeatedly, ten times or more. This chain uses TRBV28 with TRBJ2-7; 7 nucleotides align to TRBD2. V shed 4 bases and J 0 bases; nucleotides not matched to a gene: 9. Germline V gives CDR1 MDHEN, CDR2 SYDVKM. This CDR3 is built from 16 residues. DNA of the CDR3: TGTGCCAGCAGTTCCCCGGGGCAGCGGGACTCCTACGAGCAGTACTTC. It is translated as CASSSPGQRDSYEQYF.

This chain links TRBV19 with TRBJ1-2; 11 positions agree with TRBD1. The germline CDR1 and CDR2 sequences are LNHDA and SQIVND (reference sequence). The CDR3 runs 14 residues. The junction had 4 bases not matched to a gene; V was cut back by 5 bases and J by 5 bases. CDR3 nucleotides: TGTGCCAGTAGTGGGACAGGGGGACATTATGGCTACACCTTC. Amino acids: CASSGTGGHYGYTF.

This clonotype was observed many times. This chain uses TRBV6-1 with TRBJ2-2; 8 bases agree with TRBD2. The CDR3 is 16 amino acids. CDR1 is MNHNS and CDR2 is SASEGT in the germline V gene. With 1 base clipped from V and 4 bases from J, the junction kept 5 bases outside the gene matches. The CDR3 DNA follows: TGTGCCAGCAGTGAAGTGCCGGGGGGGACCACCGGGGAGCTGTTTTTT. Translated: CASSEVPGGTTGELFF.

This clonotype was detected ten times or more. CDR3 loop: CASQNRGLGTEAFF. Here the CDR3 DNA reads TGTGCCAGCCAAAACAGGGGATTGGGGACTGAAGCTTTCTTT. The rearrangement uses TRBV27 and TRBJ1-1; 7 positions agree with TRBD1. The CDR3 totals 14 residues. Germline assignment: CDR1 MNHEY and CDR2 SMNVEV (reference sequence). V lost 8 bases and J lost 5; bases outside the gene matches: 11.

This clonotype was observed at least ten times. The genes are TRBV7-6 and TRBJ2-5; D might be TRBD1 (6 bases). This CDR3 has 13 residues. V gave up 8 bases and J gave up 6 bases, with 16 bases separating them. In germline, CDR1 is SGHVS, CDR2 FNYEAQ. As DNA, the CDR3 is TGTGCCAGCTCCGACTGGCAGGGGAAGACCCAGTACTTC. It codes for CASSDWQGKTQYF.

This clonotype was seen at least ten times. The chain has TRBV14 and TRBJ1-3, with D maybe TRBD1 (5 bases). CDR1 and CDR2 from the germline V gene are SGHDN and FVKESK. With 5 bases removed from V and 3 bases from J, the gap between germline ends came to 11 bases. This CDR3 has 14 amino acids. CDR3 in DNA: TGTGCCAGCAGCTCCGGGACCCTTGGAAACACCATATATTTT. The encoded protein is CASSSGTLGNTIYF.

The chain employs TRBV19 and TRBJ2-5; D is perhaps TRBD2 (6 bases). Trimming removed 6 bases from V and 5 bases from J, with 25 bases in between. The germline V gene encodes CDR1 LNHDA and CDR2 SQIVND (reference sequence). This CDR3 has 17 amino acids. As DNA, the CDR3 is TGTGCCAGTAGCCAACTAGCTTCACCCGAGGACGGGGAGACCCAGTACTTC. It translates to CASSQLASPEDGETQYF.

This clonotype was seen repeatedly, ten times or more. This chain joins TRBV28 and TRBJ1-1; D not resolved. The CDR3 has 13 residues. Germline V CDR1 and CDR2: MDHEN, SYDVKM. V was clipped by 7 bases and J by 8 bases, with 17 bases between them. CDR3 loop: CASTNSWRAEAFF. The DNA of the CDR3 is TGTGCCAGCACCAATTCCTGGAGGGCCGAAGCTTTCTTT.

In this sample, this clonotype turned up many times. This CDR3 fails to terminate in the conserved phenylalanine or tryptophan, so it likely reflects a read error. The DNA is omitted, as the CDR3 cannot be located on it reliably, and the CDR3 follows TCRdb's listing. The CDR3 sequence: CSAPHGGTSQL. The chain couples TRBV20-1 to TRBJ2-7; the table's D call of TRBD2 was not tested on the DNA. The germline CDR1 and CDR2 sequences are DFQATT and SNEGSKA (reference sequence). The CDR3 contains 11 residues when both ends are counted.

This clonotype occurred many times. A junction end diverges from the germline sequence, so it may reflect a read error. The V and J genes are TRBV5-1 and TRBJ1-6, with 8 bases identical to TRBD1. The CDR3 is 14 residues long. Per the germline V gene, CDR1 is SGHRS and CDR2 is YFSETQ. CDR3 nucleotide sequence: TGTGCCAGCAGCCTGGACAGGGTTAATTCACCCCTCCACTTT. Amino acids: CASSLDRVNSPLHF. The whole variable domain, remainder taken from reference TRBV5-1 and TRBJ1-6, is KAGVTQTPRYLIKTRGQQVTLSCSPISGHRSVSWYQQTPGQGLQFLFEYFSETQRNKGNFPGRFSGRQFSNSRSEMNVSTLELGDSALYLCASSLDRVNSPLHFGNGTRLTVT.

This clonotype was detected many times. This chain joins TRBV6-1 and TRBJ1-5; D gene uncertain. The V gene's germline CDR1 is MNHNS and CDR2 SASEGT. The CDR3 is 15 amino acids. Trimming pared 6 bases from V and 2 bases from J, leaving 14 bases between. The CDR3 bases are TGTGCCAGCAGCCCAGGCCTTCTAGGCAATCAGCCCCAGCATTTT. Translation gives CASSPGLLGNQPQHF.